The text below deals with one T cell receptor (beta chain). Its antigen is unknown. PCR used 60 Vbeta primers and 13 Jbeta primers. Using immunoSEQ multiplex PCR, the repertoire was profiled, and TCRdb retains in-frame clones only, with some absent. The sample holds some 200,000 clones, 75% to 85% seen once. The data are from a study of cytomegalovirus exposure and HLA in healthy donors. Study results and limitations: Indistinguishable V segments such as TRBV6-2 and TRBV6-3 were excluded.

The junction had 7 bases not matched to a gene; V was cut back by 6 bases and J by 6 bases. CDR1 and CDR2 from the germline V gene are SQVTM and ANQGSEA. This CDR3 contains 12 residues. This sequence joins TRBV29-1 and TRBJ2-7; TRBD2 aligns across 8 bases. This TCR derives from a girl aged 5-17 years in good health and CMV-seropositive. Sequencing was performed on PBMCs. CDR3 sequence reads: CSVPTGGGEQYF. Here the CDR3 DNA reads TGCAGCGTCCCGACGGGGGGGGGCGAGCAGTACTTC.